A single sample gave rise to the 9 T cell receptor beta chains below, sequenced in a study of blood T cell repertoires in COVID-19. TCRdb keeps only in-frame clones here, not all; method: immunoSEQ multiplex PCR. The sample holds roughly 440,000 clones; around 89% are singletons and the top ten take 10% to 15%. The material sequenced was peripheral blood. Source of these receptors: a woman between 45 and 60 years old with COVID-19, enrolled during active disease.

This sequence joins TRBV6-5 and TRBJ1-2; 9 bases map to TRBD1. The CDR3 is made up of 15 amino acids. V dropped 6 bases and J dropped 4; count of bases not matched to a gene: 9. CDR1 MNHEY and CDR2 SVGAGI come from the germline V gene. CDR3 amino acids: CASRKQGAQSYGYTF. The CDR3 DNA reads TGTGCCAGCAGAAAACAGGGGGCGCAGAGCTATGGCTACACCTTC.

On this clone itself: Its ends do not fully match the called genes, so a read error is possible. The CDR3 DNA sequence: TGTGCCAGCAGTGAAGCGCCGGGACAGGGGTATCTCCGAGGGGGGTTC. Translated: CASSEAPGQGYLRGGF. J is TRBJ1-2 and V is TRBV6-1; TRBD1 matches at 10 bases. CDR1 and CDR2 from the germline V gene are MNHNS and SASEGT. CDR3 length equals 16 residues.

The CDR3 DNA reads as TGTGCCAGCACGCTTTACAGGGAGGGAGGCACTGAAGCTTTCTTT. It specifies CASTLYREGGTEAFF. The chain carries TRBV2 and TRBJ1-1; D perhaps matches TRBD1 (6 bases). V was clipped by 7 bases and J by 4 bases, with 19 bases between them. The germline CDR1 and CDR2 sequences are SNHLY and FYNNEI. The CDR3 length is 15 residues. Filled out from reference TRBV2 and TRBJ1-1, the complete variable domain reads EPEVTQTPSHQVTQMGQEVILRCVPISNHLYFYWYRQILGQKVEFLVSFYNNEISEKSEIFDDQFSVERPDGSNFTLKIRSTKLEDSAMYFCASTLYREGGTEAFFGQGTRLTVV.

The chain couples TRBV5-1 to TRBJ1-2; 10 bases match TRBD1. The V gene end was trimmed by 2 bases and the J gene end by 7 bases; junction bases not matched to a gene: 8. This CDR3 spans 15 amino acids. CDR1 and CDR2 from the germline V gene are SGHRS and YFSETQ. Here the CDR3 reads CASSFSGQGNGGYTF. Written as DNA, the CDR3 is TGCGCCAGCAGCTTTTCGGGACAGGGGAATGGTGGCTACACCTTC.

The chain joins TRBV7-8 to TRBJ1-1; 7 nucleotides match TRBD1. J lost 5 bases, V lost 3 bases, and 12 bases had no gene match. The germline V gene has CDR1 SGHVS and CDR2 FQNEAQ. This CDR3 has 16 residues. The DNA for the CDR3 is TGTGCCAGCAGCTTTGCGGCGGGACAGAGGCGTACTGAAGCTTTCTTT. Its translation: CASSFAAGQRRTEAFF.

This chain uses TRBV7-9 with TRBJ1-2; D unresolved. Germline CDR1 reads SEHNR; CDR2 reads FQNEAQ (reference sequence). The ends were cut back, 1 base at V and 4 bases at J, with 7 bases in the middle. The CDR3 has 13 amino acids. CDR3 in DNA: TGTGCCAGCAGCTTAGACAGCCGCTATGGCTACACCTTC. This encodes CASSLDSRYGYTF.

The V and J genes are TRBV10-3 and TRBJ1-2; D gene ambiguous. Per germline, CDR1 ENHRY and CDR2 SYGVKD. The CDR3 length is 14 residues. V was pared by 10 bases and J by 4 bases, with 19 bases between. The CDR3 loop is CASHPVFEGYGYTF. The DNA of the CDR3 is TGTGCCAGCCACCCCGTCTTTGAGGGCTATGGCTACACCTTC.

V is TRBV12-3 or TRBV12-4 and J is TRBJ2-3, with 7 bases matching TRBD1. With V trimmed by 5 bases and J by 12 bases, 8 bases remained unmatched. This CDR3 comprises 12 residues. CDR3 loop: CASSPDRRNQYF. CDR3 DNA: TGTGCCAGCAGTCCGGACAGGAGAAATCAGTATTTT.

The chain recombines TRBV11-2 with TRBJ2-1, with TRBD2 matching 10 bases. Per germline, CDR1 SGHAT and CDR2 FQNNGV. V shed 2 bases and J 3 bases; nucleotides not matched to a gene: 4. The CDR3 has 16 residues. The CDR3 region has the DNA TGTGCCAGCAGCTTAAATAGCGGGGGGAACTACAATGAGCAGTTCTTC. Its translation: CASSLNSGGNYNEQFF.